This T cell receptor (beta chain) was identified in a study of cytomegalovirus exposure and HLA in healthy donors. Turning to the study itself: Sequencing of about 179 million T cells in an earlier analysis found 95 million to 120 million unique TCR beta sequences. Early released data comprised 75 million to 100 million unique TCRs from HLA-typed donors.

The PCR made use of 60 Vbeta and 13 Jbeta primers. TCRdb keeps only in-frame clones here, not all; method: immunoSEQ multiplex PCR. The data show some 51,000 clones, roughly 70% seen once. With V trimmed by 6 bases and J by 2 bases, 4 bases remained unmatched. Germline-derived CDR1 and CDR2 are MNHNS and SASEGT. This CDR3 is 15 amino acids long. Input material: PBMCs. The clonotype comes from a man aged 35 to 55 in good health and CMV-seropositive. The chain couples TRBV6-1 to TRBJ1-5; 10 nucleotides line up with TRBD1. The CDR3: CASSRTGGGNQPQHF. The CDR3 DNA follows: TGTGCCAGCAGCCGGACAGGGGGGGGCAATCAGCCCCAGCATTTT.